This T cell receptor beta chain originates from a study of patients and donors after allogeneic stem cell transplantation. CDR1 and CDR2 from the germline V gene are LGHNT and FRNRAP. The germline V and J ends were trimmed by 0 bases and 5 bases, with 7 bases remaining between them. The CDR3 sequence is 13 residues long. MiXCR was run by TCRdb on the RT-PCR reads, yielding one entry per CDR3 protein. Among 7,000 to 9,000 distinct CDR3 sequences listed, roughly 10% were seen once. The rearrangement uses TRBV12-5 and TRBJ2-5; D unclear. The TCR comes from a human donor who was either an allogeneic HSCT recipient or a stem cell or donor lymphocyte infusion donor (not recorded which). It is not recorded whose cells these are; they may come from a transplant donor. The sequencing input was blood, either unsorted or a sorted T cell fraction (not recorded which). The CDR3, as DNA: TGTGCTAGTGGTTTGGTATTCGCGGAGACCCAGTACTTC. Its protein is CASGLVFAETQYF. The whole variable domain, remainder taken from reference TRBV12-5 and TRBJ2-5, is DARVTQTPRHKVTEMGQEVTMRCQPILGHNTVFWYRQTMMQGLELLAYFRNRAPLDDSGMPKDRFSAEMPDATLATLKIQPSEPRDSAVYFCASGLVFAETQYFGPGTRLLVL.